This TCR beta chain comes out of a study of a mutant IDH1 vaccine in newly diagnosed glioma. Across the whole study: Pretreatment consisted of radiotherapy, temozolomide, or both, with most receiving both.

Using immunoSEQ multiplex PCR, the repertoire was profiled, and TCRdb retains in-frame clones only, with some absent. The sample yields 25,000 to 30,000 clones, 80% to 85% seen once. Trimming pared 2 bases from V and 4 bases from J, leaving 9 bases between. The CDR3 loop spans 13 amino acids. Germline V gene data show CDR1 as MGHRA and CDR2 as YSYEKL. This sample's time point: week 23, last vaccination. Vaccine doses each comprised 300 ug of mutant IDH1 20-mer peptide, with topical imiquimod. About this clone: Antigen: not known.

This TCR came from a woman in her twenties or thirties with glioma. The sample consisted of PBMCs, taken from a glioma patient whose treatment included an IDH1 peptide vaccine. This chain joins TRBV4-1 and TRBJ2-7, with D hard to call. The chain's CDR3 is CASSQTSGYEQYF. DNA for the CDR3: TGCGCCAGCAGCCAAACATCTGGTTACGAGCAGTACTTC.